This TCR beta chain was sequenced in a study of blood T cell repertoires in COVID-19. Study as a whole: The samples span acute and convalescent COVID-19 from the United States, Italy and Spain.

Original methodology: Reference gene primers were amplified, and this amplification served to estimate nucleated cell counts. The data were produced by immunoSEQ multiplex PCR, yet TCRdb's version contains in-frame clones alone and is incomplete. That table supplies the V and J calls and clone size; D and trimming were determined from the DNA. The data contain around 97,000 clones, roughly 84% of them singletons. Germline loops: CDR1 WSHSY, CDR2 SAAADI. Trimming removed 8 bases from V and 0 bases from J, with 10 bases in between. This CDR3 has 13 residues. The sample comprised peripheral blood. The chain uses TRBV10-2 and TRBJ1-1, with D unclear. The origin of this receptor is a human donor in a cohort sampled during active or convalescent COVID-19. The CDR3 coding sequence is TGCGCCAGCGGCGGGATTATGAACACTGAAGCTTTCTTT. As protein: CASGGIMNTEAFF.